The 17 T cell receptor beta chains reported below all come from one sample, sequenced in a study of T cells after yellow fever vaccination. TCRdb itself ran the 5' RACE reads through MiXCR, one entry per CDR3 protein. The top ten clones hold roughly 0.5% of a sample with roughly 260,000 distinct CDR3 sequences, 10% to 15% of them seen once. The source material was CD4+ T cells sorted from PBMCs, sampled 45 days after the yellow fever booster vaccination. The receptors were sampled from a man aged 25-40 years who received the YFV17D yellow fever vaccine.

This clonotype was seen a handful of times. The chain recombines TRBV5-1 with TRBJ2-3; D possibly corresponds to TRBD2 (7 bases). V lost 6 bases to trimming and J lost 2 bases, with 16 bases between them. Germline CDR1 reads SGHRS; CDR2 reads YFSETQ. This CDR3 spans 15 amino acids. DNA of the CDR3: TGCGCCAGCATCCAGGGCGGGGGCTACACAGATACGCAGTATTTT. Translated: CASIQGGGYTDTQYF.

At least ten counts were recorded for this clonotype. The J gene is TRBJ2-7, the V gene TRBV7-2, with 9 bases fitting TRBD2. Germline CDR1 and CDR2: SGHTA and FQGNSA. The CDR3 runs 13 residues. Losses at the gene ends were 1 base for V and 10 bases for J; bases not matched to a gene: 5. CDR3 coding DNA: TGTGCCAGCAGCTTAGGGCTAGCGGGGAAACAGTACTTC. Protein product: CASSLGLAGKQYF. Combining the CDR3 with reference TRBV7-2 and TRBJ2-7 gives the whole variable domain GAGVSQSPSNKVTEKGKDVELRCDPISGHTALYWYRQSLGQGLEFLIYFQGNSAPDKSGLPSDRFSAERTGGSVSTLTIQRTQQEDSAVYLCASSLGLAGKQYFGPGTRLTVT.

This clonotype was counted ten times or more. The chain recombines TRBV12-3 or TRBV12-4 with TRBJ2-5; TRBD2 might be the D (6 bases). Trimming took 3 bases from V and 5 from J, leaving 10 bases between them. There are 13 residues in the CDR3. The CDR3 protein is CASSLGEAETQYF. In DNA form, the CDR3 reads TGTGCCAGCAGTTTGGGGGAGGCCGAGACCCAGTACTTC.

In this sample, this clonotype turned up a few times. This sequence joins TRBV12-3 or TRBV12-4 and TRBJ2-1; D uncertain. V lost 1 base, J lost 9 bases, and 10 bases lay in between. CDR3 size: 13 residues. CDR3 DNA sequence: TGTGCCAGCAGTTTAGACGTTAAAGTTGAGCAGTTCTTC. This sequence encodes CASSLDVKVEQFF.

The chain is built from TRBV18 and TRBJ2-5; D remains ambiguous. The germline V gene encodes CDR1 KGHSH and CDR2 LQKENI. V dropped 4 bases and J dropped 5 bases, with 17 bases sitting between them. The CDR3 runs 15 residues. CDR3 sequence (DNA): TGTGCCAGCTCACTCACCGGCACCAACGGGGAGACCCAGTACTTC. Translation: CASSLTGTNGETQYF.

This clonotype was counted between two and nine times. The rearrangement uses TRBV7-2 and TRBJ1-2; the D gene is possibly TRBD1 (6 bases). CDR1 and CDR2 from the germline V gene are SGHTA and FQGNSA. This CDR3 is 13 amino acids long. Trimming cost V 6 bases and J 4 bases, with 12 bases left between them. The CDR3 spells CASSNGQSYGYTF. The CDR3 DNA follows: TGTGCCAGCAGTAATGGACAGTCCTATGGCTACACCTTC.

This clonotype has just one count. The rearrangement uses TRBV12-3 or TRBV12-4 and TRBJ2-5, with a tentative D call TRBD1 (5 bases). This CDR3 comprises 16 residues. V shed 5 bases and J shed 4 bases, with 20 bases lying between them. The chain's CDR3 is CASSPPGKGYSETQYF. The CDR3 region has the DNA TGTGCCAGCAGTCCACCAGGGAAGGGGTATTCAGAGACCCAGTACTTC.

This clonotype has more than one count but fewer than ten. The rearrangement links TRBV5-5 to TRBJ2-3; D is unresolved. The CDR3 is made up of 15 amino acids. Germline lookup yields CDR1 SGHKS and CDR2 YYEKEE (reference sequence). V lost 5 bases, J lost 6 bases, and 19 bases lay in between. CDR3 loop: CASSSYGQSGDTQYF. The CDR3 DNA follows: TGTGCCAGCAGTTCATATGGGCAGTCCGGGGATACGCAGTATTTT.

This clonotype was counted a few times. The V and J genes are TRBV5-5 and TRBJ2-3; 8 nucleotides align to TRBD2. Germline V CDR1 and CDR2: SGHKS, YYEKEE (reference sequence). The CDR3 is made up of 17 amino acids. V was pared by 0 bases and J by 4 bases, with 10 bases of the junction left unmatched. The CDR3 loop is CASSLGGLANPPDTQYF. The CDR3 bases are TGTGCCAGCAGCTTGGGCGGACTAGCCAACCCCCCAGATACGCAGTATTTT.

The chain couples TRBV10-3 to TRBJ2-3, with a weak D call TRBD2 (6 bases). Germline V gene lookup returns CDR1 ENHRY and CDR2 SYGVKD. This CDR3 region has 16 residues. V was shortened by 3 bases and J by 0 bases, with 13 bases between the two germline ends. The CDR3 loop is CAISDPSGPSTDTQYF. The CDR3 coding sequence is TGTGCCATCAGTGACCCCAGCGGGCCTAGCACAGATACGCAGTATTTT.

The J gene is TRBJ2-1, the V gene TRBV5-1; 7 bases line up with TRBD2. V was clipped by 1 base and J by 5 bases; unmatched bases: 6. The CDR3 has 15 amino acids. Germline loops: CDR1 SGHRS, CDR2 YFSETQ. The CDR3 spells CASSLTGGTNNEQFF. CDR3 bases: TGCGCCAGCAGCTTGACTGGTGGGACTAACAATGAGCAGTTCTTC.

V usage is TRBV5-6 and J usage is TRBJ2-7; D unclear. Germline V gene data show CDR1 as SGHDT and CDR2 as YYEEEE. Trimming shortened V by 5 bases and J by 5 bases, and 17 bases separated the two germline ends. The CDR3 runs to 14 residues. The CDR3 is CASRLSRARDEQYF. CDR3 nucleotide sequence: TGTGCCAGCAGGTTGTCCCGCGCCCGGGACGAGCAGTACTTC.

This clonotype was picked up a small number of times. Here the CDR3 reads CASTRQGSDTQYF. The DNA for the CDR3 is TGCGCCAGCACCCGACAGGGGTCGGATACGCAGTATTTT. This chain joins TRBV10-2 and TRBJ2-3; the match to TRBD1 covers 8 bases. V dropped 7 bases and J dropped 6; count of bases not matched to a gene: 6. CDR1 is WSHSY, CDR2 SAAADI, per germline. The CDR3 is 13 amino acids.

The V call is TRBV21-1, the J call TRBJ2-4; the DNA was not used to check the table's D call, TRBD1. TRBV21-1 is annotated as a pseudogene. The CDR3 contains 19 residues. The CDR3 DNA reads TGTGCCAGCAGCAACGCCGGGACAGGGGGCCATTTGGCCAAAAACATTCAGTACTTC. Protein: CASSNAGTGGHLAKNIQYF.

The CDR3 DNA reads TGCGCCAGCAGCTCTAGCGACCAAGAGACCCAGTACTTC. Protein sequence: CASSSSDQETQYF. The J gene is TRBJ2-5, the V gene TRBV5-1; TRBD2 is a possible D gene (6 bases). V dropped 3 bases and J dropped 0 bases, with 6 bases sitting between them. This CDR3 comprises 13 residues. Germline CDR1 is SGHRS and CDR2 is YFSETQ.

Only a few counts were recorded for this clonotype. V usage is TRBV7-9 and J usage is TRBJ2-1; 11 bases map to TRBD2. Germline CDR1 is SEHNR and CDR2 is FQNEAQ (reference sequence). V gave up 1 base and J gave up 8 bases; unmatched junction bases: 4. The CDR3 consists of 15 residues. DNA of the CDR3: TGTGCCAGCAGCTTAGGGGGACTAGCGGCCCATGAGCAGTTCTTC. Translating it yields CASSLGGLAAHEQFF.

The chain has TRBV27 and TRBJ2-5; 7 bases match TRBD2. Germline loops: CDR1 MNHEY, CDR2 SMNVEV (reference sequence). The CDR3 sequence is 15 residues long. V trimming: 5 bases; J trimming: 2 bases; junction bases outside the gene matches: 8. CDR3 sequence: CASSPWGLPQETQYF. In nucleotides, the CDR3 is TGTGCCAGCAGTCCTTGGGGACTACCACAAGAGACCCAGTACTTC.